This T cell receptor beta chain was sequenced in a study of Graves' ophthalmopathy and Graves' hyperthyroidism (dated by TCRdb to the late 2010s). In the study overall: Peripheral blood was collected at initial diagnosis, prior to any treatment. The study used TCR beta repertoire signatures to distinguish Graves' ophthalmopathy from Graves' hyperthyroidism and to predict progression to ophthalmopathy. To explore V-J signatures that separate ophthalmopathy from hyperthyroidism, a discovery set of approximately 100 patients was enrolled, consisting of 43 with ophthalmopathy and around 57 with stable hyperthyroidism. An independent validation cohort was composed of roughly 18 hyperthyroidism patients and around 16 patients who later progressed from hyperthyroidism to ophthalmopathy. In total, some 140 blood samples were TCR-sequenced: roughly 45 ophthalmopathy, under 80 hyperthyroidism and some 17 hyperthyroidism-to-ophthalmopathy patients. In 6 or 7 hyperthyroidism patients, T-cell repertoires of thyroid tissue and blood were compared. After sampling, hyperthyroidism patients received methimazole starting at 30 mg daily, and ophthalmopathy patients received high-dose intravenous methylprednisolone. Results the study describes overall, beyond this receptor: The 13-signature model separated ophthalmopathy from stable hyperthyroidism with roughly 88% sensitivity and about 84% specificity in cross-validation, and 80%/75% in the test set. Most expanded thyroid clonotypes with frequency above 0.001 were also detected in blood, suggesting blood repertoires may reflect the thyroid immune response. In validation, the model predicted ophthalmopathy progression with over 60% sensitivity and around 72% specificity; roughly 11 predicted patients were CT-confirmed with GO in a median of about 7.1 months. Sample size was not statistically predetermined, and group allocation was not concealed from the investigators.

Ophthalmopathy patients had moderately to severely active disease, Clinical Activity Score of at least 3, NOSPECS grade of at least 4, and disease duration under 3 months. Anyone with other autoimmune diseases, uncontrolled infections, pregnancy or lactation was excluded from the study. Diagnosis was based on clinical symptoms, serum thyroxine, TRAb, thyroid ultrasound and orbital computed tomography. Ficoll-Paque density gradient centrifugation was used to isolate PBMCs from 9.5 to 10 ml of fresh peripheral blood. Total RNA was extracted with Trizol reagent and quality-checked on an Agilent 2100 Bioanalyzer. For repertoire sequencing, TCR beta CDR3 regions were amplified from RNA transcripts. The first round of RT-PCR was done with HTBI primers and the Qiagen OneStep RT-PCR kit, and was followed by a second round of multiplex PCR, then size selection and purification. The libraries underwent paired-end sequencing with 100 bp reads on an Illumina HiSeq2000. The source study handled its data this way. SOAPnuke was used to process the reads, removing any read that contained adapters or uncalled bases, had a mean Phred below 15, or lacked an exact match to the constant primer or identifier. High-quality paired reads were merged with COPE v1.2.5. Clonotypes were defined as unique nucleotide sequences and were aligned to IMGT TRB V, D and J references using MiTCR v1.1. The analysis was limited to V-J combinations with a frequency above 0.0001, which together covered just over 98% of the repertoires. A TCR clonal expansion and chaos score per V-J combination was defined as the ratio of F50 clonal expansion to chaos observed in the TCRdist matrix. Welch's t-statistics and random forest were used to reduce the features to roughly 14 V-J combinations, which were then used as input to a naive Bayes classifier. The similarity between thyroid and blood repertoires was quantified using the Morisita-Horn index. TCRdb reprocessed the public reads (quality trimming at Q25 with fastp, clone calling with MiXCR) and kept in-frame beta chains. Under each unique CDR3 protein, matching rows form one entry showing the most common genes and DNA. These V and J calls originate from TCRdb's pipeline instead of the authors' own analysis. The sample table holds under 350,000 distinct CDR3 sequences, of which about a sixth were seen once. The ten largest make up about 12% of the sample.

Via the germline V gene (reference sequence), CDR1 is LNHNV and CDR2 YYDKDF. Trimming removed 2 bases from V and 10 bases from J; the gene matches leave 7 bases unexplained. Taken from cysteine to phenylalanine, the CDR3 has 13 residues. The only DNA kept is the CDR3, 39 bases in frame from the first base. Concerning this clonotype: The antigen this receptor binds is unknown. Per-base qualities were not stored, and no clone one base away is much larger.

The clonotype originates from an adult man with Graves' ophthalmopathy. The sequence joins TRBV15 to TRBJ1-1, with 7 bases aligning to TRBD1. The sequenced material came from peripheral blood. The sequenced DNA: TGTGCCACCAGCAGACCAGACAGGGTGGCAGCTTTCTTT. Its protein reads: CATSRPDRVAAFF.